The 16 T cell receptor beta chains below were found in one sample sequenced in a study of T cell responses to AZD1222 COVID-19 vaccine. Here immunoSEQ multiplex PCR was the method, and the copy in TCRdb shows in-frame clones only, minus some. This sample has roughly 170,000 clones; about 85% occur once, and the top ten carry about 3%. The sample consisted of peripheral blood, taken on day 0 of AZD1222 vaccination. These receptor sequences come from an adult in good health.

This rearrangement joins TRBV19 to TRBJ1-1; 9 bases match TRBD1. The ends lost 6 bases at V and 8 bases at J; junction bases unmatched: 13. The CDR3 is 15 residues long. Germline V CDR1 and CDR2: LNHDA, SQIVND (reference sequence). The CDR3, as DNA: TGTGCCAGTAGGGGACAGGGTGTAAAGGTGAAGGAAGCTTTCTTT. This codes for CASRGQGVKVKEAFF. Full variable domain (rest looked up from reference TRBV19 and TRBJ1-1): DGGITQSPKYLFRKEGQNVTLSCEQNLNHDAMYWYRQDPGQGLRLIYYSQIVNDFQKGDIAEGYSVSREKKESFPLTVTSAQKNPTAFYLCASRGQGVKVKEAFFGQGTRLTVV.

J is TRBJ1-2 and V is TRBV29-1; 9 bases align to TRBD1. This CDR3 is built from 14 residues. Germline CDR1 SQVTM, CDR2 ANQGSEA. Germline trimming cut 6 bases from V and 7 bases from J; bases unmatched to any gene: 12. The CDR3 DNA sequence: TGCAGCGTCGTCTCCATTACAGGGGGCCGTGGCTACACCTTC. It is translated as CSVVSITGGRGYTF.

V is TRBV19 and J is TRBJ2-7, with D perhaps TRBD1 (5 bases). The V gene lost 6 bases and the J gene lost 3 bases, with 12 bases spanning the gap. The CDR3 has 13 amino acids. Germline CDR1 is LNHDA and CDR2 is SQIVND (reference sequence). CDR3 in amino acids: CASRGGADYEQYF. The CDR3 nucleotides read TGTGCCAGTAGAGGTGGGGCCGACTACGAGCAGTACTTC. The variable domain in full, with the rest retrieved from reference TRBV19 and TRBJ2-7, is DGGITQSPKYLFRKEGQNVTLSCEQNLNHDAMYWYRQDPGQGLRLIYYSQIVNDFQKGDIAEGYSVSREKKESFPLTVTSAQKNPTAFYLCASRGGADYEQYFGPGTRLTVT.

The V and J genes are TRBV6-2 or TRBV6-3 and TRBJ1-1; D is unresolved. Trimming took off 2 bases at V and 1 base at J, with 11 bases between the two ends. CDR3 length: 15 amino acids. Germline CDR1 MNHEY, CDR2 SVGEGT. CDR3: CASSYKRVANTEAFF. For the CDR3, the DNA is TGTGCCAGCAGTTACAAGAGGGTCGCGAACACTGAAGCTTTCTTT.

This clone was seen more than once but under ten times. This chain uses TRBV11-3 with TRBJ2-1, with 13 bases that match TRBD2. This CDR3 spans 16 amino acids. V lost 4 bases to trimming and J lost 6 bases; unmatched junction nucleotides: 6. Germline V gene sequence: CDR1 SGHNT, CDR2 YENEEA. The CDR3 nucleotides are TGTGCCAGCAGCTCGTGGACTAGCGGGAGTCCCAATGAGCAGTTCTTC. Protein: CASSSWTSGSPNEQFF. Combining the CDR3 with reference TRBV11-3 and TRBJ2-1 gives the whole variable domain EAGVVQSPRYKIIEKKQPVAFWCNPISGHNTLYWYLQNLGQGPELLIRYENEEAVDDSQLPKDRFSAERLKGVDSTLKIQPAELGDSAVYLCASSSWTSGSPNEQFFGPGTRLTVL.

The chain employs TRBV29-1 and TRBJ1-2, with D perhaps matching TRBD1 (5 bases). The CDR3 extends over 15 amino acids. The germline CDR1 and CDR2 sequences are SQVTM and ANQGSEA. The V and J ends lost 8 bases and 4 bases respectively, with 23 bases between them. The CDR3 DNA follows: TGCAGCATACCAGGGACGGCGCGAACACCCTATGGCTACACCTTC. Amino acid sequence: CSIPGTARTPYGYTF.

This clone was counted a single time. The chain carries TRBV2 and TRBJ2-5; D is undetermined. Trimming removed 7 bases from V and 2 bases from J, with 5 bases in between. The CDR3 covers 11 residues. CDR1 is SNHLY and CDR2 is FYNNEI in the germline V gene. The CDR3 region is CASNQQETQYF. The CDR3 DNA reads as TGTGCCAGCAACCAACAAGAGACCCAGTACTTC.

This clone was observed a few times. This chain joins TRBV5-1 and TRBJ1-1; D is ambiguous. The CDR3 totals 15 residues. Germline V gene sequence: CDR1 SGHRS, CDR2 YFSETQ. The V end lost 0 bases, the J end lost 1 base, and 10 bases lay between the germline ends. For the CDR3, the DNA is TGCGCCAGCAGCTTGGATCTTCTGGGGAACACTGAAGCTTTCTTT. Encoded protein: CASSLDLLGNTEAFF. The full variable domain, its missing parts supplied by reference TRBV5-1 and TRBJ1-1, is KAGVTQTPRYLIKTRGQQVTLSCSPISGHRSVSWYQQTPGQGLQFLFEYFSETQRNKGNFPGRFSGRQFSNSRSEMNVSTLELGDSALYLCASSLDLLGNTEAFFGQGTRLTVV.

This chain joins TRBV7-2 and TRBJ1-2; no definite D call. Germline V CDR1 and CDR2: SGHTA, FQGNSA. Trimming left V 0 bases short and J 7 bases short, with 3 bases between. The CDR3 totals 11 residues. For the CDR3, the DNA is TGTGCCAGCAGCTTAGCGGTTGGCTACACCTTC. It translates to CASSLAVGYTF.

Only one count was recorded for this clone. The chain has TRBV29-1 and TRBJ2-3; perhaps TRBD2 as D (7 bases). This CDR3 has 12 amino acids. CDR1 is SQVTM and CDR2 is ANQGSEA in the germline V gene. Trimming stripped 8 bases from V and 7 bases from J, with 16 bases between. The CDR3 nucleotides read TGCAGCTACGAGGGGGAGGGGTATACGCAGTATTTT. This codes for CSYEGEGYTQYF.

The chain combines TRBV4-1 with TRBJ2-1; D remains ambiguous. The germline V gene has CDR1 MGHRA and CDR2 YSYEKL. The CDR3 covers 17 residues. The V gene lost 0 bases and the J gene lost 0 bases, with 12 bases spanning the gap. CDR3 protein: CASSQDHSVSSYNEQFF. CDR3 coding DNA: TGCGCCAGCAGCCAAGATCATTCGGTCAGCTCCTACAATGAGCAGTTCTTC.

The chain combines TRBV6-1 with TRBJ2-7; D not certain. Deletions cut 3 bases from V and 5 bases from J, with 20 bases between. Germline V gene lookup returns CDR1 MNHNS and CDR2 SASEGT. There are 16 residues in the CDR3. CDR3 loop: CASSEGKETSRDEQYF. In DNA, the CDR3 is TGTGCCAGCAGTGAGGGGAAGGAGACCTCACGCGACGAGCAGTACTTC.

The chain employs TRBV20-1 and TRBJ2-2; perhaps TRBD1 as D (5 bases). Germline V gives CDR1 DFQATT, CDR2 SNEGSKA (reference sequence). Trimming took off 3 bases at V and 1 base at J, with 12 bases between the two ends. The length of the CDR3 is 15 residues. The CDR3 spells CSASWGGVNTGELFF. The DNA for the CDR3 is TGCAGTGCTAGTTGGGGCGGAGTGAACACCGGGGAGCTGTTTTTT.

The gene calls are TRBV7-9 and TRBJ1-1, with 7 positions matching TRBD1. This CDR3 comprises 11 residues. Germline V CDR1 and CDR2: SEHNR, FQNEAQ (reference sequence). The V segment lost 8 bases and the J segment 4 bases; nucleotides outside the gene matches: 1. The CDR3 protein is CASRTGTEAFF. The CDR3 DNA sequence: TGTGCCAGCCGGACAGGCACTGAAGCTTTCTTT. The full variable domain, rest sourced from reference TRBV7-9 and TRBJ1-1, is DTGVSQNPRHKITKRGQNVTFRCDPISEHNRLYWYRQTLGQGPEFLTYFQNEAQLEKSRLLSDRFSAERPKGSFSTLEIQRTEQGDSAMYLCASRTGTEAFFGQGTRLTVV.

The chain carries TRBV2 and TRBJ2-7, with 7 positions matching TRBD1. Trimming removed 6 bases from V and 2 bases from J; junction bases left unmatched: 7. Germline V gene lookup returns CDR1 SNHLY and CDR2 FYNNEI. The CDR3 spans 14 residues. The CDR3 sequence is CASRKGQAAYEQYF. For the CDR3, the DNA is TGTGCCAGCAGGAAAGGACAGGCTGCCTACGAGCAGTACTTC.

In regard to this clone: Other DNA sequences from this sample encode an identical CDR3 as well. The chain combines TRBV9 with TRBJ2-7, with D perhaps matching TRBD1 (6 bases). This CDR3 has 14 amino acids. Germline V gene sequence: CDR1 SGDLS, CDR2 YYNGEE. The germline V and J ends were trimmed by 2 bases and 2 bases, with 11 bases remaining between them. The DNA for the CDR3 is TGTGCCAGCAGCGTTGGAACAGGGCCCTACGAGCAGTACTTC. It encodes CASSVGTGPYEQYF.